This TCR beta chain was observed in a study of cytomegalovirus exposure and HLA in healthy donors (dated by TCRdb to about 2017). Background on the whole study: According to an earlier analysis of a few hundred of the donors, about 179 million T cells yielded some 120 million unique TCR beta sequences and less than 300 Gb of sequence data. Typing coverage varied by locus: about 620-630 donors for A, B, C, DRB1 and DQB1; approximately 560 for DQA1; over 600 for DPA1; roughly 450 for DPB1. In an earlier analysis of 587 of the donors, high-throughput TCR beta sequencing was used to judge whether each TCR beta V gene segment behaved as functional or pseudogenic. The study aimed to test whether cataloging public T cell receptors could reveal signatures of past pathogen exposure. Using immunosequencing, the study profiled T cell repertoires from about 610 subjects and related those repertoires to cytomegalovirus serostatus. The study combined high-throughput TCR immunosequencing, statistical association of individual TCRs with disease status, and machine learning to predict cytomegalovirus infection status. Approximately 300 gigabases of sequencing data and roughly 80 million unique TCR sequences made up an early release that covered approximately 700 HLA-typed donors. All discovery cohort repertoires had been generated using a single sequencing platform. Roughly 5 DR-DQ haplotypes were treated as single units for association and clustering because of strong linkage in the cohort. In a later genetic analysis, genome-wide SNP genotypes for about three fifths of the roughly 670 donors were used, and that subset was treated as a discovery cohort. In a later analysis, previously published TCR beta repertoires from 600 to 850 donors were re-analyzed and high-resolution HLA genotyping was added so that TCR occurrence patterns could be studied. Rather than using new phenotypic data, the later analysis identified candidate immune exposures from TCR beta sequences and from how often those sequences occurred across donors. Besides the first cohort of roughly 660 subjects, a separate validation cohort made up of 120 or so different subjects was used. On average, around 230,000 unique TCR beta nucleotide sequences were sequenced per donor among several hundred genotyped donors of the cohort, with roughly 18% of those sequences being non-productive. Alongside the repertoire data, information on donor age, sex, ethnicity and CMV serostatus was compiled. HLA typing covered class I and class II loci at four-digit resolution. The genetic ancestry cluster associated with self-reported Caucasian donors included around four fifths of the 300 to 450 genotyped donors.

As for this clone: No antigen is known for it. Base qualities are not recorded, but no much larger clone differs from it by a single base.

Library creation used the immunoSEQ multiplex PCR assay. For the multiplex PCR, a mixture combining 60 forward primers for TCR Vbeta segments and 13 reverse primers for TCR Jbeta segments was used. The CDR3 region of rearranged TCR beta genes was amplified from genomic DNA with a multiplex PCR assay. The amplified TCR beta libraries were sequenced on the Illumina HiSeq System as 87-base-pair reads. In the source study's methods: A later analysis counted about 80 million unique TCR beta chains across the 666 repertoires, and some 11 million of these chains were shared by at least two donors. Raw reads were error-corrected and collapsed into unique sequences by a nearest-neighbor algorithm in which closely related sequences were merged to remove PCR and sequencing errors. To assign V, D and J gene segments, CDR3 sequences were aligned to IMGT reference sequences. For a sequence to be retained, a match of at least six nucleotides to both a V gene segment and a J gene segment was required. A rearrangement counted as productive if the CDR3 had no stop codons and remained in frame with V and J, and every other rearrangement counted as non-productive. Following IMGT convention, CDR3 was defined as the stretch from the second conserved V-encoded cysteine up to the conserved J-encoded phenylalanine. In an earlier analysis of approximately 590 of the donors, sequences lacking an unambiguous match to a single V gene segment were excluded. In an earlier analysis of about 590 of the donors, a V segment was called functional when productive rearrangements were above 56.7%, and segregating when the standard deviation between donors exceeded 5%. To diagnose cytomegalovirus status from the catalog of TCR beta chain sequences, a statistical classification framework was built. In a later analysis, TCR nucleotide sequences were compared against IMGT/GENE-DB human TR gene sequences so that V and J genes could be assigned. Using the TCRdist pipeline, a later analysis assigned CDR3 sequences along with most-parsimonious VDJ recombination scenarios. In a later analysis, each TCR beta chain was defined by its CDR3 amino acid sequence together with its V-gene family, and reads lacking a unique V-gene family were excluded. In a later analysis, a few hundred highly shared, low-generation-probability nucleotide sequences were removed to address suspected cross-contamination and a sequencing artifact. For each public chain, a later analysis derived a clonal expansion index from normalized ranks of inferred template counts within each repertoire. A later analysis computed generation probabilities with a VDJ recombination model fitted to out-of-frame rearrangements, and checked the results against IGoR. Hypergeometric tests were used in a later analysis to score TCR-TCR, TCR-HLA and TCR-CMV co-occurrence, with a repertoire-size bias correction applied to the TCR pairs. In a later analysis, false discovery rates were estimated by permuting HLA or CMV assignments 20 times. In a later analysis, co-occurring TCRs were grouped with DBSCAN, and TCRdist sequence similarity was added when clustering was performed within HLA-allele-positive subsets. For co-occurrence clustering, repertoires with fewer than 30,000 or more than 120,000 public chains were excluded, along with roughly five repertoires with anomalous nucleotide sharing. TCRdb provides this immuneACCESS table in a form limited to in-frame rearrangements. Some clones are lacking; in checked studies, under half of them reflect an unresolved V gene, and why the rest are absent is not known. V, J and clone size are taken as reported in that table, and D and trimming were inferred from the DNA itself. The sample records fewer than 150,000 clones, roughly 80% of which are singletons. The top ten constitute under 4.5% of the sample.

Looking up the germline V gene yields CDR1 SGHRS and CDR2 YFSETQ. V is clipped by 1 base and J by 0 bases, and the sequence between their germline boundaries is 7 bases long. Counted from cysteine to phenylalanine, this CDR3 has 15 amino acids. Here the CDR3 DNA is all that survives: 45 bases in frame from base 1. The cohort was made up of 666 healthy bone marrow donors. All cohort members were sampled while nominally healthy, although unrecorded immune exposures were likely present. The donor tested CMV seropositive and was one of the 289 seropositive cohort members. A peripheral blood sample was provided by each donor, and peripheral blood mononuclear cells were used for TCR beta sequencing. The Qiagen DNeasy Blood Extraction Kit was used to extract genomic DNA from the blood cell samples. The full study reports these points: A later analysis associated about 16,000 TCR beta sequences with specific HLA alleles at a false discovery rate of 0.05. CMV serostatus was the only immune exposure information available for the cohort. In vitro tests confirmed that a few of the cytomegalovirus-associated TCR beta chains recognize cytomegalovirus antigens. Some IMGT-functional V segments, including TRBV6-2 and TRBV6-3, could not be distinguished by the 87-base-pair reads and were therefore excluded. In an earlier analysis of roughly 560 of the donors, most TCR beta V segments were observed in productive rearrangements about 87% or about 30% of the time, broadly matching IMGT annotations. Linkage disequilibrium might explain the correlated functional status among segregating V segments, but an unknown experimental factor could not be excluded. A later analysis found that HLA-associated TCR beta chains were more clonally expanded and had lower generation probabilities than equally common non-associated chains. In a later analysis, TCR association rates were found to vary across HLA loci, with the most associated TCRs seen for DRB1 alleles and the fewest for HLA-C alleles. Only TCR beta chains were sequenced in this cohort, and the absence of alpha or paired-chain data limited detectable features. Several of the top co-occurrence clusters appeared to be linked to parvovirus B19, influenza, CMV and Epstein-Barr virus, according to a later analysis. In a later analysis, most CMV-associated TCR beta chains were found to appear HLA-restricted, with HLA associations seemingly driven largely by CMV exposure. The authors suggested that the approach could potentially be extended to other disease states and immunological phenotypes. In a later genetic analysis, fewer N-insertions in productive TCRs were reported among donors in an Asian-associated ancestry cluster than the roughly 700-donor mean. A further reported finding was that TCR beta sequences accurately predicted the HLA-A and HLA-B alleles for most subjects in the first cohort. Roughly uniform sequencing depth across donors was assumed in presence/absence analyses, although this assumption may not hold. When HLA alleles, especially DR and DQ, strongly co-occurred, attributing TCR associations to individual alleles was difficult. Because HLA typing was unavailable for some donors at each locus, only the typed subset was used in association tests. While some public TCRs were present in many individuals, most TCR sequences turned up only very rarely across donors. Cytomegalovirus status was reported to be diagnosed by the classifier with high specificity and sensitivity in both the original and validation cohorts. V-gene and J-gene trimming of TCR beta chains was associated with a missense DCLRE1C variant in a later genetic analysis, and the association was replicated in an independent cohort. A cluster of highly shared sequence variants was judged likely to represent a technical artifact of the sequencing pipeline. In the study, approximately 160 TCR beta chains were listed as associated with cytomegalovirus. Fewer than 20 rarely observed V segments, including chromosome 9 orphons, were excluded from the earlier analysis of approximately 600 of the donors because counts were too low.

This receptor was obtained from a man aged 40-49 years in good health and CMV-seropositive. Sequenced material: PBMCs. Here the chain combines TRBV5-1 and TRBJ1-4; no D gene can be assigned with confidence. The CDR3 here reads CASSLISATNEKLFF. Read as DNA, the sequence is TGCGCCAGCAGCTTGATTTCAGCAACTAATGAAAAACTGTTTTTT.